This is a list of T cell receptor beta chains from one sample in a study of shared clonotypes between healthy human individuals. Libraries were prepared by immunoSEQ multiplex PCR; TCRdb keeps only in-frame clonotypes and omits some of them. The sample shows 950,000 to 1,200,000 clones, roughly 80% of them seen only once. The sequencing sample was made of memory CD4+ T cells from PBMCs. The receptors here all came from a man between 18 and 29 years old in good health. Some clones in this sample may be carry-over from other donors' samples. Each CDR3 is given with its conserved first and last residue. The D gene is left open where the match is weak. Clone sizes are given selectively: once, few, many, or a class where the clone is expanded.

clone size	J gene	D gene	V gene	CDR3 DNA	CDR3 protein
-	TRBJ2-3	TRBD2	TRBV2	TGTGCCAGCAGCGGACTAGCGGCTAGCACAGATACGCAGTATTTT	CASSGLAASTDTQYF
-	TRBJ1-2	-	TRBV7-2	TGTGCCAGCAGCTTAGCGGGAGGGGGACGTCATGGCTACACCTTC	CASSLAGGGRHGYTF
once	TRBJ2-1	TRBD2	TRBV7-9	TGTGCCAGCAGGGCGGGACTAGCGGGCTCCTACAATGAGCAGTTCTTC	CASRAGLAGSYNEQFF
-	TRBJ1-4	-	TRBV15	TGTGCCACCAGCAGGGACAGACTAAATGAAAAACTGTTTTTT	CATSRDRLNEKLFF
-	TRBJ2-2	-	TRBV13	TGTGCCAGCAGCGTTGACCGACCGAACACCGGGGAGCTGTTTTTT	CASSVDRPNTGELFF
-	TRBJ2-5	-	TRBV5-1	TGCGCCAGCAGCTTGGAATTGCACCAAGAGACCCAGTACTTC	CASSLELHQETQYF
many	TRBJ1-5	TRBD1	TRBV7-9	TGTGCCAGCAGCTTAGGGGACAGGGGGCCCAATCAGCCCCAGCATTTT	CASSLGDRGPNQPQHF
-	TRBJ1-1	-	TRBV29-1	TGCAGCGTGTACAGGGACATGAACACTGAAGCTTTCTTT	CSVYRDMNTEAFF
-	TRBJ1-1	-	TRBV5-1	TGCGCCAGCAGCTTGGCCCCCCGAAAAACTGAAGCTTTCTTT	CASSLAPRKTEAFF
once	TRBJ2-4	TRBD1	TRBV2	TGTGCCAGCAGGGTGACCGGGACAGGGGGAAACATTCAGTACTTC	CASRVTGTGGNIQYF
once	TRBJ1-6	TRBD1	TRBV7-3	TGTGCCAGCAGCTTAAAGGGGGCCTGGAATTCACCCCTCCACTTT	CASSLKGAWNSPLHF